Presented here are 13 T cell receptor beta chains from one specimen sequenced in a study of cytomegalovirus exposure and HLA in healthy donors. The PCR was carried out with 60 Vbeta primers and 13 Jbeta primers. Method: immunoSEQ multiplex PCR; TCRdb's copy keeps in-frame clones and lacks some. The profile shows approximately 200,000 clones, around three quarters of them singletons. Sequencing was done on a sample of PBMCs. These receptors came from a man in his forties or fifties in good health and CMV-seronegative.

The chain recombines TRBV4-1 with TRBJ2-5; TRBD1 aligns across 9 bases. V lost 4 bases to trimming and J lost 5 bases; unmatched junction nucleotides: 23. The CDR3 has 20 residues. Germline V gene data show CDR1 as MGHRA and CDR2 as YSYEKL. The CDR3 DNA follows: TGCGCCAGCAGCCCTTGGGTCTCCCGGGACAGGGTGGTCTGGTCGGAGACCCAGTACTTC. This gives the protein CASSPWVSRDRVVWSETQYF.

This rearrangement joins TRBV19 to TRBJ2-1; 8 nucleotides match TRBD2. V lost 5 bases to trimming and J lost 9 bases; unmatched junction nucleotides: 6. The CDR3 consists of 13 residues. Germline CDR1 is LNHDA and CDR2 is SQIVND (reference sequence). The CDR3 nucleotides read TGTGCCAGTAGTGGTACTAGCGGCGGTGAGCAGTTCTTC. Protein product: CASSGTSGGEQFF.

The CDR3 spells CASSPPQGSGNTIYF. As DNA, the CDR3 is TGTGCCAGCAGCCCACCCCAGGGCTCTGGAAACACCATATATTTT. The chain uses TRBV5-6 and TRBJ1-3; a weak D match, TRBD1 (5 bases). The V end lost 4 bases, the J end lost 0 bases, and 11 bases lay between the germline ends. Germline-derived CDR1 and CDR2 are SGHDT and YYEEEE. This CDR3 region has 15 residues.

This chain joins TRBV4-2 and TRBJ1-2, with TRBD1 identical over 7 bases. The CDR3 is 15 amino acids. The trim removed 0 bases at V and 6 bases at J, leaving 7 bases unmatched. Germline V gives CDR1 LGHNA, CDR2 YNFKEQ. CDR3 nucleotides: TGTGCCAGCAGCCAAGATGAGACAGGGCGTAATGGCTACACCTTC. It translates to CASSQDETGRNGYTF.

Here the CDR3 reads CASSWTSGAPTDTQYF. Here the CDR3 DNA reads TGTGCCAGCAGCTGGACTAGCGGGGCCCCCACAGATACGCAGTATTTT. The V and J genes are TRBV13 and TRBJ2-3; 12 bases are shared with TRBD2. Per germline, CDR1 PRHDT and CDR2 FYEKMQ (reference sequence). The trim removed 4 bases at V and 2 bases at J, leaving 4 bases unmatched. This CDR3 has 16 amino acids.

This clone was counted once. The chain is built from TRBV19 and TRBJ1-1, with TRBD1 as a possible D gene (6 bases). The CDR3 consists of 14 residues. Germline values: CDR1 LNHDA, CDR2 SQIVND (reference sequence). V was clipped by 7 bases and J by 2 bases, with 14 bases between them. The CDR3 is CASKGTGPNTEAFF. As DNA, the CDR3 is TGTGCCAGTAAGGGCACAGGGCCAAACACTGAAGCTTTCTTT.

The chain has TRBV7-9 and TRBJ2-5; D possibly corresponds to TRBD1 (6 bases). V lost 7 bases and J lost 2, with 11 bases in between. The CDR3 totals 13 residues. CDR1 SEHNR and CDR2 FQNEAQ come from the germline V gene (reference sequence). The chain's CDR3 is CASKGERQETQYF. The DNA for the CDR3 is TGTGCCAGCAAGGGGGAGAGACAAGAGACCCAGTACTTC.

The chain uses TRBV10-3 and TRBJ1-3; D might be TRBD1 (5 bases). Germline values: CDR1 ENHRY, CDR2 SYGVKD. This CDR3 comprises 14 residues. Trimming took 4 bases from V and 8 from J, leaving 15 bases between them. CDR3 DNA sequence: TGTGCCATCAGTGTATCGACAGTACGAGACACCATATATTTT. Translation: CAISVSTVRDTIYF.

The V and J genes are TRBV7-9 and TRBJ2-7; maybe TRBD2 (5 bases). This CDR3 contains 13 residues. Per the germline V gene, CDR1 is SEHNR and CDR2 is FQNEAQ (reference sequence). The V and J ends lost 3 bases and 5 bases respectively, with 11 bases between them. Written as DNA, the CDR3 is TGTGCCAGCAGCTTCGCACCGGGGAACGAGCAGTACTTC. Translating it yields CASSFAPGNEQYF.

This chain connects TRBV11-2 to TRBJ1-2, with no clear D. Germline V CDR1 and CDR2: SGHAT, FQNNGV. The CDR3 covers 13 residues. Trimming shortened V by 5 bases and J by 4 bases, and 11 bases separated the two germline ends. The CDR3 DNA reads as TGTGCCAGCAGCCCAGACGGGTTCTATGGCTACACCTTC. It translates to CASSPDGFYGYTF.

The rearrangement links TRBV2 to TRBJ2-3; D perhaps matches TRBD2 (6 bases). There are 15 residues in the CDR3. V gave up 3 bases and J gave up 6 bases, with 16 bases separating them. The V gene's germline CDR1 is SNHLY and CDR2 FYNNEI. CDR3 residues: CASSEAGIGGDTQYF. CDR3 DNA: TGTGCCAGCAGTGAGGCAGGGATTGGAGGGGATACGCAGTATTTT.

V usage is TRBV2 and J usage is TRBJ1-3; D call uncertain. Germline V gives CDR1 SNHLY, CDR2 FYNNEI. The CDR3 runs to 14 residues. Trimming left V 4 bases short and J 0 bases short, with 7 bases between. The CDR3 loop reads CASSVNFSGNTIYF. CDR3 nucleotides: TGTGCCAGCAGTGTCAATTTCTCTGGAAACACCATATATTTT.

V and J are TRBV5-1 and TRBJ2-2; D is undetermined. V was clipped by 2 bases and J by 4 bases, with 9 bases between them. Germline lookup yields CDR1 SGHRS and CDR2 YFSETQ. CDR3 size: 14 residues. The CDR3 nucleotides read TGCGCCAGCAGCTTCCGACTTTTCACCGGGGAGCTGTTTTTT. This encodes CASSFRLFTGELFF.